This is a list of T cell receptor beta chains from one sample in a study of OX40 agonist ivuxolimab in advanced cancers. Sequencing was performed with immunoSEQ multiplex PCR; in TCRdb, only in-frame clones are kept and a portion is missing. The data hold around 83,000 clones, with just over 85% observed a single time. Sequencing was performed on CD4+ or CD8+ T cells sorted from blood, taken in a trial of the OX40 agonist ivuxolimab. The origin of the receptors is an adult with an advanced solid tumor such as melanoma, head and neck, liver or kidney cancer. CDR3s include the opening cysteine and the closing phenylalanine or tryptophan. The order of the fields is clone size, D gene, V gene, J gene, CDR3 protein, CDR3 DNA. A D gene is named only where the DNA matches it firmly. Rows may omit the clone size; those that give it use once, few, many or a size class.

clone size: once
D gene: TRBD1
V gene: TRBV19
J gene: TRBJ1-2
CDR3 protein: CASSAGQGAIGYTF
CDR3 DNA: TGTGCCAGTAGTGCGGGACAGGGGGCGATTGGCTACACCTTC

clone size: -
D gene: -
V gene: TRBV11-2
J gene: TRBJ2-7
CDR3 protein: CASSLRGHGAYEQYF
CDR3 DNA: TGTGCCAGCAGCTTAAGGGGCCACGGTGCCTACGAGCAGTACTTC

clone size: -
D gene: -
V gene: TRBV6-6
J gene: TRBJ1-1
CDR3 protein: CASSYSGTTATEAFF
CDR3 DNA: TGTGCCAGCAGTTATTCCGGTACAACGGCCACTGAAGCTTTCTTT

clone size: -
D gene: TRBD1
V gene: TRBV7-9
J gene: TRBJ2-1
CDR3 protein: CASSLSTGGHNEQFF
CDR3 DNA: TGTGCCAGCAGCTTAAGTACAGGGGGCCACAATGAGCAGTTCTTC

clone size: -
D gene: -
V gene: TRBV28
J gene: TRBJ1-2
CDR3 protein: CASSSGQGWDGYTF
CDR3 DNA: TGTGCCAGCAGTTCTGGGCAGGGCTGGGATGGCTACACCTTC

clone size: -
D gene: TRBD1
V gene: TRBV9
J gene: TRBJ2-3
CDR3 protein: CASSERQGMTDTQYF
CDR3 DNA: TGTGCCAGCAGCGAAAGACAGGGGATGACAGATACGCAGTATTTT

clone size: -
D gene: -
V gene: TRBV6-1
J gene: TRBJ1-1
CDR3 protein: CASREQANTEAFF
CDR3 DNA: TGTGCCAGCAGGGAACAGGCTAACACTGAAGCTTTCTTT

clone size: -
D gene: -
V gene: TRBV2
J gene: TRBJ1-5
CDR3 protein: CASSELWVGNQPQHF
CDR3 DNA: TGTGCCAGCAGTGAATTGTGGGTCGGCAATCAGCCCCAGCATTTT

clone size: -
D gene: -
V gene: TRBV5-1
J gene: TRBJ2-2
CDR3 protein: CASSLGAGTGELFF
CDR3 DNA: TGCGCCAGCAGCCTCGGGGCGGGCACCGGGGAGCTGTTTTTT

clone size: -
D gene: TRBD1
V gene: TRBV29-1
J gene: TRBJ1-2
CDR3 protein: CSAGEQTGGGYTF
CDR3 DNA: TGCAGCGCTGGGGAGCAGACAGGGGGAGGCTACACCTTC

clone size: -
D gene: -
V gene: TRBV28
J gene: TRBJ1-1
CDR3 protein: CASSVTGNTEAFF
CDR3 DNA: TGTGCCAGCAGTGTCACGGGGAACACTGAAGCTTTCTTT

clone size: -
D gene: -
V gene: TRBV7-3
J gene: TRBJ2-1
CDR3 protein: CASSSRFGESNEQFF
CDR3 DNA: TGTGCCAGCAGCTCACGTTTTGGGGAGTCCAATGAGCAGTTCTTC

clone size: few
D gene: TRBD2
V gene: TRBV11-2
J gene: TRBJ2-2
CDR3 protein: CASSPGLYPGELFF
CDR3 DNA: TGTGCCAGCAGCCCGGGACTATACCCCGGGGAGCTGTTTTTT

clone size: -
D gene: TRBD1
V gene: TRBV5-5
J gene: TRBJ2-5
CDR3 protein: CATQGARETQYF
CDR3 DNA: TGTGCCACCCAGGGGGCCCGGGAGACCCAGTACTTC

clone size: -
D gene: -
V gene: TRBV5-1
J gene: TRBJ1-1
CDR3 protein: CASSLQQGNTEAFF
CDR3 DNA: TGCGCCAGCAGCTTGCAACAAGGGAACACTGAAGCTTTCTTT

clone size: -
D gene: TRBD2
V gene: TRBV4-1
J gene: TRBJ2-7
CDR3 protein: CASSQDQGLAGGSYEQYF
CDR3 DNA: TGCGCCAGCAGCCAAGATCAAGGACTAGCGGGCGGCTCCTACGAGCAGTACTTC

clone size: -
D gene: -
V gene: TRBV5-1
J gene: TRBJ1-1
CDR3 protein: CASSLVQGNTEAFF
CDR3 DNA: TGCGCCAGCAGCTTGGTGCAGGGCAACACTGAAGCTTTCTTT

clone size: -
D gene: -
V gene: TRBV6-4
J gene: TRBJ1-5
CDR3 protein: CASDCPGNDGNQPQHF
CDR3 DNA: TGTGCCAGCGATTGTCCGGGGAACGATGGCAATCAGCCCCAGCATTTT

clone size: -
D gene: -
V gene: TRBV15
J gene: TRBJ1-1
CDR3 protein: CATSRANTEAFF
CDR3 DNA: TGTGCCACCAGCAGAGCGAACACTGAAGCTTTCTTT

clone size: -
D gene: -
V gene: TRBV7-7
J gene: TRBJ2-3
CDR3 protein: CASSLEASDTQYF
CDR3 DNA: TGTGCTAGCAGCTTAGAAGCCTCAGATACGCAGTATTTT

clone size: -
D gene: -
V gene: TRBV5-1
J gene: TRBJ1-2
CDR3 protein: CASSPGTAVYGYTF
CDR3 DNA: TGCGCCAGCAGCCCCGGGACGGCAGTCTATGGCTACACCTTC

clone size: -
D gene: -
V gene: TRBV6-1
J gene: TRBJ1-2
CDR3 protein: CASKQRDGYTF
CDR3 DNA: TGTGCCAGCAAGCAGAGGGATGGCTACACCTTC

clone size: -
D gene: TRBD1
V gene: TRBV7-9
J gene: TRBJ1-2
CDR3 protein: CAKRQGAGGYTF
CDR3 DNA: TGTGCCAAAAGACAGGGGGCAGGTGGCTACACCTTC

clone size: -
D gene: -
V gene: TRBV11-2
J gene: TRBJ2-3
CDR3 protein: CASSPEGDTQYF
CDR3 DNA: TGTGCCAGCAGCCCAGAGGGAGATACGCAGTATTTT

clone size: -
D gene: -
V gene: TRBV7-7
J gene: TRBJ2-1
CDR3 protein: CASSPGLNNEQFF
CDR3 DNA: TGTGCTAGCAGCCCGGGACTCAACAATGAGCAGTTCTTC

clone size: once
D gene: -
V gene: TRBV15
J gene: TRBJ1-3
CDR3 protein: CATSRVGAGVTSTSRNTIYF
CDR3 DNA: TGTGCCACCAGCAGAGTGGGGGCAGGAGTTACGTCGACTTCGAGAAACACCATATATTTT

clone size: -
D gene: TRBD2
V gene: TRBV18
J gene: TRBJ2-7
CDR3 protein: CASSPPGLAGGKYEQYF
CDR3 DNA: TGTGCCAGCTCACCACCTGGGCTAGCGGGAGGAAAGTACGAGCAGTACTTC

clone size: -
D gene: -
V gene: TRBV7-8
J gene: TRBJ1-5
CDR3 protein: CASSTGEGPRQPQHF
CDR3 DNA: TGTGCCAGCAGCACCGGGGAGGGGCCCCGGCAGCCCCAGCATTTT

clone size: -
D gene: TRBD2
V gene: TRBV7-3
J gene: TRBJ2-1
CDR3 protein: CASSVGLAAYNEQFF
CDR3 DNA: TGTGCCAGCAGCGTGGGACTAGCAGCTTACAATGAGCAGTTCTTC

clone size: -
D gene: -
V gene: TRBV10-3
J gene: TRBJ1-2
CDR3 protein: CAISEGQGNYGYTF
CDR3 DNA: TGTGCCATCAGTGAGGGGCAGGGGAACTATGGCTACACCTTC

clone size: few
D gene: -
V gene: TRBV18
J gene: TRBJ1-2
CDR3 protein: CASSPTGDGYTF
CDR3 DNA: TGTGCCAGCTCACCGACAGGAGATGGCTACACCTTC

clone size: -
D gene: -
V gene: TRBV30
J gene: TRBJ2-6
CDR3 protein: CAWSSGANVLTF
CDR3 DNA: TGTGCCTGGAGTTCTGGGGCCAACGTCCTGACTTTC

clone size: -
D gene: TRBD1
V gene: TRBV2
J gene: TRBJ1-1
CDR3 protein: CASSTGENTEAFF
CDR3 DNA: TGTGCCAGCAGTACAGGGGAGAACACTGAAGCTTTCTTT

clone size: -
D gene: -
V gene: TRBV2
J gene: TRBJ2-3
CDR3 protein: CASSEAGDTQYF
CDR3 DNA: TGTGCCAGCAGTGAAGCCGGCGATACGCAGTATTTT

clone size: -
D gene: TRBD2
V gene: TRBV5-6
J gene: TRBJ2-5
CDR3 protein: CASSRGLAGNQETQYF
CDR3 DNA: TGTGCCAGCAGCCGGGGACTAGCGGGGAACCAAGAGACCCAGTACTTC

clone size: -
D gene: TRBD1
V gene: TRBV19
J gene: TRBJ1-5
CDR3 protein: CASSMGTGGQPQHF
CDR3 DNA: TGTGCCAGTAGTATGGGGACAGGCGGTCAGCCCCAGCATTTT

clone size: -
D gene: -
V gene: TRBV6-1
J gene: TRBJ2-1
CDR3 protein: CASSERRFSYNEQFF
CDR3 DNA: TGTGCCAGCAGTGAAAGGCGATTTTCCTACAATGAGCAGTTCTTC

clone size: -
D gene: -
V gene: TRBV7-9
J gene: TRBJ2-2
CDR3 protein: CASSLRESGELFF
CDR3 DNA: TGTGCCAGCAGCCTCAGGGAATCGGGGGAGCTGTTTTTT

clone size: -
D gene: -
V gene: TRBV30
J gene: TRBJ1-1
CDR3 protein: CAWSVAGSTEAFF
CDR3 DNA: TGTGCCTGGAGTGTAGCAGGAAGCACTGAAGCTTTCTTT

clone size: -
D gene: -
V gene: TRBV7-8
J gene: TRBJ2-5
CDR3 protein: CASSGGVLETQYF
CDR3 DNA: TGTGCCAGCAGCGGGGGCGTTCTAGAGACCCAGTACTTC

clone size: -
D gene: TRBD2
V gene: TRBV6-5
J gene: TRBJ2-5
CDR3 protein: CASSYRASGRETQYF
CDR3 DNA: TGTGCCAGCAGTTACCGGGCTAGCGGAAGGGAGACCCAGTACTTC

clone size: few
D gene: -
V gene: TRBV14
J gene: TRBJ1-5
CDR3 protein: CASSQTAFSQPQHF
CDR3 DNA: TGTGCCAGCAGCCAAACCGCCTTTAGTCAGCCCCAGCATTTT

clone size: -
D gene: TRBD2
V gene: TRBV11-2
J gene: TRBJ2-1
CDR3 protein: CASRKQASGGNEQFF
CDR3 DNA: TGTGCCAGCAGGAAGCAAGCTAGCGGGGGAAATGAGCAGTTCTTC

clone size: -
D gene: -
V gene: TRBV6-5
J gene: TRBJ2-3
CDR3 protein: CASRRTGTDTQYF
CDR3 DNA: TGTGCCAGCAGACGGACTGGCACAGATACGCAGTATTTT